Following are 14 T cell receptor beta chains from one sample sequenced in a study of beta chain features in type 1 diabetes. General study points: Type 1 diabetes patients had TCRB CDR3s that were shorter (moderately but significantly so) in all four CD4+ subsets.

Antigens of these TCRs are unknown. Sequenced material consisted of expressed TCRB transcripts (all of the isolated RNA was reverse transcribed). Only in-frame clones appear in the TCRdb table, and some are missing; sequencing was by immunoSEQ multiplex PCR. The sample has about 280,000 clones, over 12% seen once. The sample taken for sequencing was naive CD4+ T cells from blood. These receptors were obtained from a man aged 18 to 30 with type 1 diabetes.

The chain is built from TRBV19 and TRBJ1-2; D unresolved. Germline V CDR1 and CDR2: LNHDA, SQIVND (reference sequence). The CDR3 consists of 12 residues. Deletions cut 5 bases from V and 3 bases from J, with 7 bases between. The CDR3 DNA is TGTGCCAGTAGTCGGCAGGACTATGGCTACACCTTC. The encoded protein is CASSRQDYGYTF.

The rearrangement links TRBV6-6 to TRBJ2-7, with 10 bases matching TRBD1. V dropped 6 bases and J dropped 4; count of bases not matched to a gene: 6. The CDR3 consists of 14 residues. CDR1 and CDR2 (germline): MNHNY, SVGAGI (reference sequence). This chain's CDR3 is CASRPGTGEYEQYF. Here the CDR3 DNA reads TGTGCCAGCAGGCCCGGGACAGGGGAATACGAGCAGTACTTC.

J is TRBJ1-6 and V is TRBV11-3; D is undetermined. V dropped 0 bases and J dropped 7 bases, with 4 bases sitting between them. There are 13 residues in the CDR3. Germline CDR1 reads SGHNT; CDR2 reads YENEEA. The CDR3 reads CASSLELNSPLHF. DNA of the CDR3: TGTGCCAGCAGCTTAGAACTGAATTCACCCCTCCACTTT.

A few counts support this clone. This chain connects TRBV5-1 to TRBJ2-5; no reliable D call. The CDR3 spans 14 residues. The germline V gene encodes CDR1 SGHRS and CDR2 YFSETQ. V lost 4 bases, J lost 4 bases, and 14 bases lay in between. The CDR3 DNA is TGCGCCAGCAGCCCCGGGTTGGAGCGAGAGACCCAGTACTTC. This codes for CASSPGLERETQYF.

This chain links TRBV27 with TRBJ2-5, with 7 bases aligning to TRBD2. Trimming took 3 bases from V and 5 from J; bases not matched to a gene: 6. CDR1 and CDR2 from the germline V gene are MNHEY and SMNVEV (reference sequence). The CDR3 extends over 14 amino acids. CDR3 protein: CASSLGGSRETQYF. CDR3 coding DNA: TGTGCCAGCAGTTTGGGCGGGAGTCGCGAGACCCAGTACTTC.

J is TRBJ2-2 and V is TRBV5-1; TRBD2 agrees at 13 bases. The CDR3 consists of 16 residues. Germline-derived CDR1 and CDR2 are SGHRS and YFSETQ. The junction had 5 bases not matched to a gene; V was cut back by 4 bases and J by 5 bases. The CDR3 spells CASSMEGLAGTGELFF. In DNA form, the CDR3 reads TGCGCCAGCAGCATGGAGGGACTAGCGGGGACCGGGGAGCTGTTTTTT.

This clone came up a few times. The rearrangement joins TRBV2 to TRBJ2-1; 10 nucleotides agree with TRBD1. The germline V gene encodes CDR1 SNHLY and CDR2 FYNNEI. The CDR3 runs to 14 residues. V was clipped by 6 bases and J by 6 bases; unmatched bases: 5. This chain's CDR3 is CASRRDRGGNEQFF. CDR3 in DNA: TGTGCCAGCAGACGGGACAGGGGTGGCAATGAGCAGTTCTTC.

J is TRBJ2-7 and V is TRBV7-2; D may be TRBD1 (6 bases). The length of the CDR3 is 15 residues. Between the trimmed V and J ends, which lost 5 bases and 1 base, there was a span of 15 bases. Per germline, CDR1 SGHTA and CDR2 FQGNSA. The CDR3 DNA follows: TGTGCCAGCAGCCCAAGGACAGCTTATTCCTACGAGCAGTACTTC. This codes for CASSPRTAYSYEQYF.

The chain joins TRBV14 to TRBJ2-3, with a tentative D call TRBD2 (5 bases). V lost 4 bases and J lost 6, with 17 bases in between. The germline CDR1 and CDR2 sequences are SGHDN and FVKESK. CDR3 size: 15 residues. The CDR3 is CASSRRGLPRDTQYF. In DNA form, the CDR3 reads TGTGCCAGCAGCCGAAGAGGACTCCCGCGTGATACGCAGTATTTT.

The CDR3 DNA follows: TGCGCCAGCAGCCAAGAGGGATTTAGGATGGGACAGGGGGGCCTCGAGCAGTACTTC. This gives the protein CASSQEGFRMGQGGLEQYF. The chain links TRBV4-3 to TRBJ2-7; 11 bases align to TRBD1. The germline V gene has CDR1 LGHNA and CDR2 YSLEER. The CDR3 has 19 amino acids. V shed 0 bases and J 6 bases; nucleotides not matched to a gene: 16.

J is TRBJ2-3 and V is TRBV7-9; D perhaps matches TRBD2 (6 bases). V was cut by 5 bases and J by 0 bases, with 18 bases left in between. Germline V lookup: CDR1 SEHNR, CDR2 FQNEAQ (reference sequence). CDR3 length: 17 amino acids. The CDR3 DNA sequence: TGTGCCAGCAGCATATCGGGACTTTCCACTAGCACAGATACGCAGTATTTT. Its translation: CASSISGLSTSTDTQYF.

This clone was counted a few times. V and J are TRBV27 and TRBJ2-6, with a tentative D call TRBD2 (6 bases). The CDR3 covers 15 residues. From germline, CDR1 is MNHEY and CDR2 SMNVEV (reference sequence). The V gene lost 3 bases and the J gene lost 0 bases, with 6 bases spanning the gap. This CDR3 is CASSLGLSGANVLTF. Written as DNA, the CDR3 is TGTGCCAGCAGTTTGGGACTCTCTGGGGCCAACGTCCTGACTTTC.

This rearrangement joins TRBV19 to TRBJ2-7; TRBD2 might be the D (6 bases). Trimming removed 3 bases from V and 3 bases from J, with 15 bases in between. CDR1 is LNHDA and CDR2 is SQIVND in the germline V gene (reference sequence). The CDR3 extends over 15 amino acids. CDR3 nucleotide sequence: TGTGCCAGTAGTATCCGGACGGGAGAGGGCTACGAGCAGTACTTC. It encodes CASSIRTGEGYEQYF. Full variable domain (missing parts from reference TRBV19 and TRBJ2-7): DGGITQSPKYLFRKEGQNVTLSCEQNLNHDAMYWYRQDPGQGLRLIYYSQIVNDFQKGDIAEGYSVSREKKESFPLTVTSAQKNPTAFYLCASSIRTGEGYEQYFGPGTRLTVT.

The rearrangement links TRBV6-6 to TRBJ1-6, with unresolved D. Germline V gene data show CDR1 as MNHNY and CDR2 as SVGAGI (reference sequence). Trimming shortened V by 0 bases and J by 7 bases, and 10 bases separated the two germline ends. CDR3 length equals 15 residues. CDR3 loop: CASSYSLNMNSPLHF. For the CDR3, the DNA is TGTGCCAGCAGTTACTCCCTGAACATGAATTCACCCCTCCACTTT.